This T cell receptor (beta chain) was identified during a study of cytomegalovirus exposure and HLA in healthy donors. About this clone itself: Antigen unknown.

Study-level results: The records held CMV serostatus as the only immune exposure information. Confirmation in vitro established that a few CMV-associated chains were specific for CMV antigens. Later analysis showed TCR association rates varying by HLA locus, highest for DRB1 and lowest for HLA-C.

PCR involved 60 Vbeta and 13 Jbeta primers. TCRdb's copy holds only in-frame clones and misses some; the assay was immunoSEQ multiplex PCR. This sample has about 67,000 clones, with roughly nine tenths found just once. The CDR3 runs to 15 residues. Between the trimmed V and J ends, which lost 4 bases and 4 bases, there was a span of 17 bases. The germline V gene encodes CDR1 SGHNT and CDR2 YYREEE (reference sequence). The TCR sequence derives from a woman aged 25 to 45 in good health and CMV-seropositive. The material sequenced was PBMCs. The chain combines TRBV5-4 with TRBJ1-2, with D possibly TRBD1 on 5 matching bases. This CDR3 is CASSLTESNLYGYTF. The DNA for the CDR3 is TGTGCCAGCAGCCTGACAGAATCAAACCTCTATGGCTACACCTTC.